A single T cell receptor beta chain is shown here with its context. These data come from a study of CD8+ T cells in alopecia areata. Investigators isolated RNA and reverse transcribed it into cDNA to act as the sequencing template. Profiling relied on immunoSEQ multiplex PCR, and the TCRdb table lists in-frame clones only, not all of them. The table shows about 180,000 clones, with around half occurring only once. Treatment noted: oral pan-JAK inhibitor, 5-10 mg twice daily. V gave up 0 bases and J gave up 5 bases, with 10 bases separating them. CDR3 length equals 13 residues. CDR1 is GTSNPN and CDR2 is SVGIG in the germline V gene (reference sequence).

This clonotype was sampled from a human donor with alopecia areata. This sequence joins TRBV30 and TRBJ1-2; D gene uncertain. This specimen was CD8+ T cells sorted from blood, taken at week 24, from a patient treated with tofacitinib. Written as DNA, the CDR3 is TGTGCCTGGAGTGTGGGGTCAGAATATGGCTACACCTTC. Translated: CAWSVGSEYGYTF. Combining the CDR3 with reference TRBV30 and TRBJ1-2 gives the whole variable domain SQTIHQWPATLVQPVGSPLSLECTVEGTSNPNLYWYRQAAGRGLQLLFYSVGIGQISSEVPQNLSASRPQDRQFILSSKKLLLSDSGFYLCAWSVGSEYGYTFGSGTRLTVV.